This passage covers 21 T cell receptor beta chains from one sample sequenced in a study of early T cells in non-severe SARS-CoV-2 infection. TCRdb passed the 5' RACE reads through MiXCR, listing each CDR3 protein once. The data hold under 40,000 distinct CDR3 sequences, with around 5.7% observed a single time. The sequenced material came from whole blood. Receptors originate from an adult who was a healthcare worker with PCR-confirmed SARS-CoV-2 infection or an uninfected control (not recorded which).

At least ten counts were recorded for this clonotype. The chain recombines TRBV28 with TRBJ2-1; TRBD1 is a possible D gene (6 bases). Trimming removed 3 bases at V and 4 bases at J, with 13 bases between. Germline-derived CDR1 and CDR2 are MDHEN and SYDVKM. There are 15 residues in the CDR3. CDR3 protein: CASSFGGRLYNEQFF. DNA of the CDR3: TGTGCCAGCAGTTTTGGGGGCAGGCTGTACAATGAGCAGTTCTTC. Together with reference TRBV28 and TRBJ2-1, the CDR3 gives the full variable domain: DVKVTQSSRYLVKRTGEKVFLECVQDMDHENMFWYRQDPGLGLRLIYFSYDVKMKEKGDIPEGYSVSREKKERFSLILESASTNQTSMYLCASSFGGRLYNEQFFGPGTRLTVL.

This clonotype has at least ten counts. The V call is TRBV20-1, the J call TRBJ2-2, with 8 bases identical to TRBD1. The CDR3 has 15 residues. Looked up from germline, CDR1 is DFQATT and CDR2 is SNEGSKA (reference sequence). After removal of 6 bases from V and 4 bases from J, the junction contained 10 bases not matched to a gene. CDR3 DNA sequence: TGCAGTGCCCCGAGGCAGGGGGCGGGCACCGGGGAGCTGTTTTTT. Amino acid sequence: CSAPRQGAGTGELFF.

In this sample, this clonotype is medium-sized. This chain connects TRBV9 to TRBJ2-1, with TRBD1 as a possible D gene (5 bases). The V end lost 3 bases, the J end lost 2 bases, and 12 bases lay between the germline ends. Germline V gene lookup returns CDR1 SGDLS and CDR2 YYNGEE. The CDR3 is 15 residues long. The CDR3, as DNA: TGTGCCAGCAGCGATACAGGAGAACCCTACAATGAGCAGTTCTTC. It translates to CASSDTGEPYNEQFF.

By share, this clonotype counts as medium-sized (0.01 to 0.1%). V is TRBV5-1 and J is TRBJ1-2; tentative D call: TRBD1 (6 bases). The CDR3 has 15 amino acids. Looked up from germline, CDR1 is SGHRS and CDR2 is YFSETQ. V lost 4 bases to trimming and J lost 8 bases, with 21 bases between them. The CDR3 sequence is CASSPGGPGAGGYTF. The CDR3, as DNA: TGCGCCAGCAGCCCGGGAGGCCCAGGGGCAGGAGGCTACACCTTC.

This clonotype was recorded many times. The chain uses TRBV29-1 and TRBJ2-7; 8 bases match TRBD1. Germline V gives CDR1 SQVTM, CDR2 ANQGSEA. With 7 bases clipped from V and 2 bases from J, the junction kept 7 bases outside the gene matches. The CDR3 sequence is 13 residues long. Here the CDR3 reads CSAPGQATYEQYF. The DNA for the CDR3 is TGCAGCGCGCCGGGACAGGCCACCTACGAGCAGTACTTC.

This clonotype was seen at least ten times. This chain uses TRBV7-2 with TRBJ2-1; 8 bases line up with TRBD2. V lost 5 bases, J lost 2 bases, and 2 bases stayed unmatched. Germline V lookup: CDR1 SGHTA, CDR2 FQGNSA. This CDR3 comprises 14 residues. The CDR3 nucleotides read TGTGCCAGCAGCCTGGGACTAGCCTACAATGAGCAGTTCTTC. This gives the protein CASSLGLAYNEQFF.

The chain recombines TRBV6-6 with TRBJ1-2, with 9 nucleotides matching TRBD1. This CDR3 region has 15 residues. Germline V gene lookup returns CDR1 MNHNY and CDR2 SVGAGI (reference sequence). V was pared by 2 bases and J by 8 bases, with 9 bases of the junction left unmatched. This CDR3 reads CASSYGTGRIWGYTF. In DNA form, the CDR3 reads TGTGCCAGCAGTTACGGGACAGGGCGGATTTGGGGCTACACCTTC.

This clonotype has at least ten counts. DNA of the CDR3: TGTGCCAGCGGGACAGGCTATGGCTACACCTTC. It yields the protein CASGTGYGYTF. This sequence joins TRBV25-1 and TRBJ1-2; 8 bases map to TRBD1. The germline gives CDR1 MGHDK, CDR2 SYGVNS. V lost 8 bases, J lost 4 bases, and 0 bases stayed unmatched. The CDR3 totals 11 residues.

This clonotype was counted at least ten times. The V gene is TRBV15, the J gene TRBJ2-1; tentatively, D is TRBD2 (6 bases). With 9 bases removed from V and 9 bases from J, the gap between germline ends came to 21 bases. Germline CDR1 reads LNHNV; CDR2 reads YYDKDF (reference sequence). The CDR3 runs to 14 residues. The DNA of the CDR3 is TGTGCCACGAAAACTAGCCCAGCCGGAGGTGAGCAGTTCTTC. Protein: CATKTSPAGGEQFF.

The chain has TRBV5-1 and TRBJ1-1; perhaps TRBD1 as D (6 bases). The germline V gene has CDR1 SGHRS and CDR2 YFSETQ. The CDR3 covers 15 residues. Trimming pared 4 bases from V and 2 bases from J, leaving 15 bases between. CDR3 protein: CASSRTGPTNTEAFF. Written as DNA, the CDR3 is TGCGCCAGCAGCCGAACAGGGCCGACCAACACTGAAGCTTTCTTT.

This clonotype was seen ten or more times. The V call is TRBV3-1, the J call TRBJ2-7; D call uncertain. The germline gives CDR1 LGHDT, CDR2 YNNKEL (reference sequence). V lost 0 bases to trimming and J lost 3 bases, with 21 bases between them. CDR3 length: 18 residues. The DNA of the CDR3 is TGTGCCAGCAGCCAAGATCAAGATCCTTTAGTGATCGGCTACGAGCAGTACTTC. Protein product: CASSQDQDPLVIGYEQYF.

This clonotype has at least ten counts. The rearrangement joins TRBV19 to TRBJ2-3; 9 bases agree with TRBD1. CDR3 size: 15 residues. The trim removed 5 bases at V and 3 bases at J, leaving 6 bases unmatched. CDR1 and CDR2 (germline): LNHDA, SQIVND (reference sequence). The CDR3 DNA follows: TGTGCCAGTAGTTCCGGACAGGGGTGGACAGATACGCAGTATTTT. As protein: CASSSGQGWTDTQYF.

In this sample, this clonotype turned up many times. The V gene is TRBV7-9, the J gene TRBJ1-1; the match to TRBD1 covers 7 bases. Germline V lookup: CDR1 SEHNR, CDR2 FQNEAQ (reference sequence). This CDR3 comprises 14 residues. V dropped 8 bases and J dropped 5; count of bases not matched to a gene: 11. The CDR3 region is CASWGTVGETEAFF. Here the CDR3 DNA reads TGTGCCAGCTGGGGGACAGTTGGCGAAACTGAAGCTTTCTTT.

This clonotype was observed at least ten times. At one boundary the junction diverges from the germline segment, which might be a read error. The V call is TRBV5-1, the J call TRBJ2-7; TRBD2 agrees at 8 bases. Germline V gene data show CDR1 as SGHRS and CDR2 as YFSETQ. The CDR3 is made up of 14 amino acids. The CDR3 DNA reads TGCGCCAGCAGCGCCGGGACTAGTTCCTTCGAGCAGTACTTC. This encodes CASSAGTSSFEQYF.

The rearrangement joins TRBV6-5 to TRBJ2-5, with D possibly being TRBD1 (7 bases). The CDR3 length is 14 residues. CDR1 is MNHEY, CDR2 SVGAGI, per germline. Trimming left V 6 bases short and J 2 bases short, with 13 bases between. CDR3 bases: TGTGCCAGCAGCCGCGGGACAGTACAAGAGACCCAGTACTTC. Its translation: CASSRGTVQETQYF.

This clonotype was observed a single time. A much larger clone lies a single base off, so this may be a read error. J is TRBJ2-3 and V is TRBV20-1; weak D call: TRBD1 (6 bases). In germline, CDR1 is DFQATT, CDR2 SNEGSKA (reference sequence). The CDR3 is made up of 14 amino acids. CDR3 protein: CSARRQANTDMQYF. CDR3 nucleotides: TGCAGTGCTAGGAGACAGGCGAACACAGATATGCAGTATTTT.

This clonotype was found many times. V is TRBV9 and J is TRBJ2-7, with 8 bases aligning to TRBD1. V shed 2 bases and J 3 bases; nucleotides not matched to a gene: 16. Germline-derived CDR1 and CDR2 are SGDLS and YYNGEE. This CDR3 has 18 amino acids. For the CDR3, the DNA is TGTGCCAGCAGCGTCGGTCAGGGGGCTTCCATTTCCTTCTACGAGCAGTACTTC. Protein: CASSVGQGASISFYEQYF.

This clonotype has only a few counts. The rearrangement joins TRBV28 to TRBJ1-2, with no clear D. This CDR3 has 14 residues. Trimming took off 6 bases at V and 4 bases at J, with 15 bases between the two ends. The germline V gene encodes CDR1 MDHEN and CDR2 SYDVKM. CDR3 loop: CASSPDGPFYGYTF. The CDR3 coding sequence is TGTGCCAGCAGCCCGGACGGGCCTTTCTATGGCTACACCTTC.

This clonotype was recorded at least ten times. This rearrangement joins TRBV6-5 to TRBJ2-3, with D uncertain. The V end lost 1 base, the J end lost 0 bases, and 26 bases lay between the germline ends. Germline V lookup: CDR1 MNHEY, CDR2 SVGAGI. CDR3 length equals 21 residues. This CDR3 is CASSYLPPRAPVIESTDTQYF. As DNA, the CDR3 is TGTGCCAGCAGTTACTTACCTCCTAGGGCCCCCGTCATTGAGAGCACAGATACGCAGTATTTT.

This clonotype turned up a few times. The V gene is TRBV2, the J gene TRBJ2-1; possibly TRBD2 for D (5 bases). Germline V gives CDR1 SNHLY, CDR2 FYNNEI. CDR3 size: 16 residues. V lost 6 bases and J 5 bases, leaving 20 bases between the germline ends. In DNA, the CDR3 is TGTGCCAGCAGAAAACTAGGTATTGGTGCGGACAATGAGCAGTTCTTC. This translates into CASRKLGIGADNEQFF.

Relative to its sample, this clonotype is medium-sized. The CDR3 region has the DNA TGTGCCAGCAGTTTATTGGACAGGGGGCAATACGAGCAGTACTTC. It specifies CASSLLDRGQYEQYF. This chain joins TRBV28 and TRBJ2-7, with 11 bases fitting TRBD1. Germline CDR1 is MDHEN and CDR2 is SYDVKM. Trimming cost V 1 base and J 4 bases; bases outside gene matches: 3. The CDR3 length is 15 residues. Combining the CDR3 with reference TRBV28 and TRBJ2-7 gives the whole variable domain DVKVTQSSRYLVKRTGEKVFLECVQDMDHENMFWYRQDPGLGLRLIYFSYDVKMKEKGDIPEGYSVSREKKERFSLILESASTNQTSMYLCASSLLDRGQYEQYFGPGTRLTVT.